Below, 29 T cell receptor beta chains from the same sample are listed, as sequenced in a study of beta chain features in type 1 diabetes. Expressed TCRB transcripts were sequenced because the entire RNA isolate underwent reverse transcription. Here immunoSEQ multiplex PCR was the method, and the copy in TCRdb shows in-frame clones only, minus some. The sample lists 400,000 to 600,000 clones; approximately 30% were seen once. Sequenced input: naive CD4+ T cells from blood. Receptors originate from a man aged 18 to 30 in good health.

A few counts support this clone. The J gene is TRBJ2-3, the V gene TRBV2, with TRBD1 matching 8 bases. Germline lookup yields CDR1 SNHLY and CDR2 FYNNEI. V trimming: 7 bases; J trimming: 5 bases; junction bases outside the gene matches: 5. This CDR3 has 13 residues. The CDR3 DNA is TGTGCCAGCACCGTAGACAGGGGAGATACGCAGTATTTT. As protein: CASTVDRGDTQYF.

CDR3 loop: CASSQGLAGPDTQYF. The CDR3 DNA is TGTGCCAGCTCACAAGGACTAGCGGGTCCAGATACGCAGTATTTT. V is TRBV18 and J is TRBJ2-3; TRBD2 matches 11 bases. CDR3 length: 15 amino acids. The V gene end was trimmed by 4 bases and the J gene end by 4 bases; junction bases not matched to a gene: 4. Germline V gene lookup returns CDR1 KGHSH and CDR2 LQKENI.

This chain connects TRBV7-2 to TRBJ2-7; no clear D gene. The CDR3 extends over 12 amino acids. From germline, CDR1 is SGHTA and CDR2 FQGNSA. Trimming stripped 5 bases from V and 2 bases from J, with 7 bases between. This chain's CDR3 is CASSRAAYEQYF. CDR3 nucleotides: TGTGCCAGCAGCCGGGCCGCCTACGAGCAGTACTTC.

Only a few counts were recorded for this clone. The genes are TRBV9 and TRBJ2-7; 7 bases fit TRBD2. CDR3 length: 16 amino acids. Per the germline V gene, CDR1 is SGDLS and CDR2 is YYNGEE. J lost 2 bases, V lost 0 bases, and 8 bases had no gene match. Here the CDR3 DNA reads TGTGCCAGCAGCGTAGGGCTAGCGGTATCTACCTACGAGCAGTACTTC. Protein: CASSVGLAVSTYEQYF.

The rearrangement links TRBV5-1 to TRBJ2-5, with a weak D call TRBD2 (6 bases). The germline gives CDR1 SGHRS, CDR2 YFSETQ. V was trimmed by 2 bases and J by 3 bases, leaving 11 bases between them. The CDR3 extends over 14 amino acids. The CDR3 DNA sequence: TGCGCCAGCAGCTTTAGCGGACCCAAAGAGACCCAGTACTTC. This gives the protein CASSFSGPKETQYF. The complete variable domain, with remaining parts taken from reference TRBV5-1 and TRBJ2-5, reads KAGVTQTPRYLIKTRGQQVTLSCSPISGHRSVSWYQQTPGQGLQFLFEYFSETQRNKGNFPGRFSGRQFSNSRSEMNVSTLELGDSALYLCASSFSGPKETQYFGPGTRLLVL.

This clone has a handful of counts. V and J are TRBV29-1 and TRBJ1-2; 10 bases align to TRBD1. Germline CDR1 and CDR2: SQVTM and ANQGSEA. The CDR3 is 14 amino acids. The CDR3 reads CRAFPGTGAYGYTF. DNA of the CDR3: TGCAGAGCTTTCCCCGGGACAGGGGCCTATGGCTACACCTTC.

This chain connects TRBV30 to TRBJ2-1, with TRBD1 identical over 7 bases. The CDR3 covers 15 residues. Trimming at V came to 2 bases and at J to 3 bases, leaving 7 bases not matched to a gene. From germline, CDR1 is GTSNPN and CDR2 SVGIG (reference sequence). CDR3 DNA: TGTGCCTGGAGTCTTTCTGACAGGGACTACAATGAGCAGTTCTTC. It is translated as CAWSLSDRDYNEQFF.

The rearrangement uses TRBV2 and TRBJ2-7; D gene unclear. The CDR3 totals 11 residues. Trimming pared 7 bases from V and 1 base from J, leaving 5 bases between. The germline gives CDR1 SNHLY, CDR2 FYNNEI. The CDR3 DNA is TGTGCCAGCAAACAATCCTACGAGCAGTACTTC. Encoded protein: CASKQSYEQYF.

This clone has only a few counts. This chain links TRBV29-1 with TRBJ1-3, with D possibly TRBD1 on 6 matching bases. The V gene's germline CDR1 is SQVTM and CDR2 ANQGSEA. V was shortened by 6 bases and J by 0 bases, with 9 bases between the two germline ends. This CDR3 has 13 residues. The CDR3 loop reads CSVTGFSGNTIYF. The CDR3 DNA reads TGCAGCGTGACAGGTTTCTCTGGAAACACCATATATTTT.

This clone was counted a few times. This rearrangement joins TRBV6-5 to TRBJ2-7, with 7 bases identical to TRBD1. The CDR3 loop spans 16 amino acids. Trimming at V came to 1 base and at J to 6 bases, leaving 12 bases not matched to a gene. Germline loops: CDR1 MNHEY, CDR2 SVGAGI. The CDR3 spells CASSYLGDSPFSEQYF. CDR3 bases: TGTGCCAGCAGTTACTTAGGGGACAGTCCATTTTCCGAGCAGTACTTC.

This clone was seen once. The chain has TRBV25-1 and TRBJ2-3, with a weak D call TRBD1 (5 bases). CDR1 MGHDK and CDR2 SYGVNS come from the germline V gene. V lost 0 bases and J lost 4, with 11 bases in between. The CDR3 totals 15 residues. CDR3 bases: TGTGCCAGCAGTGAATATTCGCCAGGGTCAGATACGCAGTATTTT. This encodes CASSEYSPGSDTQYF.

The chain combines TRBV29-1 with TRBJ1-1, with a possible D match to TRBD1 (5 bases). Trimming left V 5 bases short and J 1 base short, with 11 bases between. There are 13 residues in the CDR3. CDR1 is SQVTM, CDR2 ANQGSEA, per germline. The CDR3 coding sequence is TGCAGCGTTTCTTCGGGGGGGAACACTGAAGCTTTCTTT. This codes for CSVSSGGNTEAFF.

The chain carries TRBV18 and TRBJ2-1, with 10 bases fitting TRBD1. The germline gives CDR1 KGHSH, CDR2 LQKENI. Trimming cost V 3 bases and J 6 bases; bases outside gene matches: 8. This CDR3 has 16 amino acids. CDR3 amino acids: CASSPRDRGGGNEQFF. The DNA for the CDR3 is TGTGCCAGCTCACCCCGGGACAGGGGCGGAGGCAATGAGCAGTTCTTC.

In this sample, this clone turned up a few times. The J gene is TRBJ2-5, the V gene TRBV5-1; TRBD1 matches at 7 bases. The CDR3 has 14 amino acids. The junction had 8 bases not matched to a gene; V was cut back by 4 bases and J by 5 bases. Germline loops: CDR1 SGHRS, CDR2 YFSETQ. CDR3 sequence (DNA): TGCGCCAGCAGCGATAACAGGGGCTCGGAGACCCAGTACTTC. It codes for CASSDNRGSETQYF.

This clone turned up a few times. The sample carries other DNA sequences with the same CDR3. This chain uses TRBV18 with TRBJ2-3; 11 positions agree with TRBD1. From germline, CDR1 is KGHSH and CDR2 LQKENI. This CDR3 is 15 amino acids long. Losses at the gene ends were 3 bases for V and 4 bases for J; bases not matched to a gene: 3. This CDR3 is CASSPGTGGADTQYF. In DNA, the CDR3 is TGTGCCAGCTCACCCGGGACAGGGGGTGCAGATACGCAGTATTTT.

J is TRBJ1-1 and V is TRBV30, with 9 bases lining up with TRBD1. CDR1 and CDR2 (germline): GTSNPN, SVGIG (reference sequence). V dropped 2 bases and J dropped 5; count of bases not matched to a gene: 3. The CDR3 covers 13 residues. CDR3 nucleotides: TGTGCCTGGAGTTACAGGGGGCGAACTGAAGCTTTCTTT. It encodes CAWSYRGRTEAFF.

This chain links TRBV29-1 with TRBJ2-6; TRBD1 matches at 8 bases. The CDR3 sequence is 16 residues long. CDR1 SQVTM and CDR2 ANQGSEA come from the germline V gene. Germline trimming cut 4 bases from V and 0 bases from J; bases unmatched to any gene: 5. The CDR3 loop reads CSVAGRGPSGANVLTF. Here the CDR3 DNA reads TGCAGCGTTGCCGGCAGGGGGCCCTCTGGGGCCAACGTCCTGACTTTC.

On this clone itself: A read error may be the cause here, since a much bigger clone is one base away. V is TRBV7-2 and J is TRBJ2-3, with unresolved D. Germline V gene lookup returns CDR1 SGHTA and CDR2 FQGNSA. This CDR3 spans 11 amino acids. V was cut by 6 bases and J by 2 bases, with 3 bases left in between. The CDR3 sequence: CASRSTDTQYF. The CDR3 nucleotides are TGTGCCAGCAGATCCACAGATACGCAGTATTTT.

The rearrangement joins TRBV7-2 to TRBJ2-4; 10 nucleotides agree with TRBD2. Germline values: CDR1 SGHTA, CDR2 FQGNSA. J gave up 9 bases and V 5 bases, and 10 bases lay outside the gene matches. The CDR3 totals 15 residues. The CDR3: CASSPGLAGVAIQYF. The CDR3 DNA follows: TGTGCCAGCAGCCCCGGCCTAGCGGGAGTGGCCATTCAGTACTTC.

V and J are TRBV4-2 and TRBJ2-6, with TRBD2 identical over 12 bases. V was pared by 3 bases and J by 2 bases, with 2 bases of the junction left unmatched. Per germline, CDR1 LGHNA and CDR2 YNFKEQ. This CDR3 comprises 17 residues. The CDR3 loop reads CASSQTSGRPGANVLTF. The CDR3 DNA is TGTGCCAGCAGCCAGACTAGCGGGAGACCTGGGGCCAACGTCCTGACTTTC.

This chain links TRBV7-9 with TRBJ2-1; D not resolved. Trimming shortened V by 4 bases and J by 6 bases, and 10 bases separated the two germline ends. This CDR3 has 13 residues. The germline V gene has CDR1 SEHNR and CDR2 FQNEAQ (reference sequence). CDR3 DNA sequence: TGTGCCAGCAGCTCTACAAACTTCAATGAGCAGTTCTTC. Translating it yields CASSSTNFNEQFF.

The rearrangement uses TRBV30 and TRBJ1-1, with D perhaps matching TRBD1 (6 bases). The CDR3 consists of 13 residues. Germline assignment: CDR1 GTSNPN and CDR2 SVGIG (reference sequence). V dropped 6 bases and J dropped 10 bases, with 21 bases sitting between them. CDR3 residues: CACNGGAGSRAFF. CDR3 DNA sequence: TGTGCCTGCAATGGGGGGGCAGGTTCGCGAGCTTTCTTT.

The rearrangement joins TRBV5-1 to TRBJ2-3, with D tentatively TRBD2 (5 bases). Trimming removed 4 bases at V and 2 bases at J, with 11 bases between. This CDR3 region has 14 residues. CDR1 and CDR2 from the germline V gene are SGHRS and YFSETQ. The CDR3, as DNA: TGCGCCAGCAGCGAACTAGACCCCACAGATACGCAGTATTTT. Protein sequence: CASSELDPTDTQYF.

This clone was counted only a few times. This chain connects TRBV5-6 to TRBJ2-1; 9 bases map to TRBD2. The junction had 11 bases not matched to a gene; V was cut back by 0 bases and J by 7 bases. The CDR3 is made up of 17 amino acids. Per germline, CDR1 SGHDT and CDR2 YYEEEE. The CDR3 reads CASSLVRISGRGNEQFF. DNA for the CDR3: TGTGCCAGCAGCTTGGTTCGGATTAGCGGGAGAGGGAATGAGCAGTTCTTC.

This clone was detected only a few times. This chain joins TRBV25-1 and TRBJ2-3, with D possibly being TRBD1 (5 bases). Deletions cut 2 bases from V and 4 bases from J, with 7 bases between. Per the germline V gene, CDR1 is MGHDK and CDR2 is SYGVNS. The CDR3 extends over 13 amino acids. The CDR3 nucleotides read TGTGCCAGCAGTGAAATGGGGCCAGATACGCAGTATTTT. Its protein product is CASSEMGPDTQYF.

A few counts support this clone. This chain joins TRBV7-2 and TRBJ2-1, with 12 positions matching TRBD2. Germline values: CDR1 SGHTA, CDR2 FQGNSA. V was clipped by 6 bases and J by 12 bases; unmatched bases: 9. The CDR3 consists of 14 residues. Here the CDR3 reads CASRSGLAGSRQFF. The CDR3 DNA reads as TGTGCCAGCAGATCCGGACTAGCGGGATCCCGGCAGTTCTTC.

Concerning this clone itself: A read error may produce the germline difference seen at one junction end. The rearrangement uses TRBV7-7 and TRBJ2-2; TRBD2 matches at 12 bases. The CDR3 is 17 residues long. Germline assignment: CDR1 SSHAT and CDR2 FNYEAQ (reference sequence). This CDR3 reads CASSLSPSGRETGELFF. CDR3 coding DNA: TGTGCTAGCAGCTTATCCCCTAGCGGGAGGGAAACCGGGGAGCTGTTTTTT.

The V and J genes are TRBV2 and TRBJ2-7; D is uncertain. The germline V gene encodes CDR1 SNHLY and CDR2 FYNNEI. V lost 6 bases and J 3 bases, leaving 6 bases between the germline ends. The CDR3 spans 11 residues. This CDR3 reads CASRGYYEQYF. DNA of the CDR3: TGTGCCAGCAGGGGGTACTACGAGCAGTACTTC.

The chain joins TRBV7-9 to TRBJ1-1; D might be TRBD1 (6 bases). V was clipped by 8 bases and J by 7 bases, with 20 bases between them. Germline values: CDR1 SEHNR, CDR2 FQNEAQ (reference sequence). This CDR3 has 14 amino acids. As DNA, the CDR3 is TGTGCCAGCGGCGAAGACAGGATCGGAGGTGAAGCTTTCTTT. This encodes CASGEDRIGGEAFF.